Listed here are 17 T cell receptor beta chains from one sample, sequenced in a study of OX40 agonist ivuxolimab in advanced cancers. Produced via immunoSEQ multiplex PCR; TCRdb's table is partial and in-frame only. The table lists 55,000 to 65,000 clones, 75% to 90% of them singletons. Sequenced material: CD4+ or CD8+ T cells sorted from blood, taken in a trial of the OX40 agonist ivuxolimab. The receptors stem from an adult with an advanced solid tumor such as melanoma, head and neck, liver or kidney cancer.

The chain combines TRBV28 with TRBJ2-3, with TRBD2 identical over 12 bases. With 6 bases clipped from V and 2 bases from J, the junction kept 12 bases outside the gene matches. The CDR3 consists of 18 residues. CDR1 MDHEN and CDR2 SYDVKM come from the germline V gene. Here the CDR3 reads CASRTSGLAGGYTDTQYF. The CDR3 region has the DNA TGTGCCAGCAGAACCTCGGGACTAGCGGGTGGTTACACAGATACGCAGTATTTT.

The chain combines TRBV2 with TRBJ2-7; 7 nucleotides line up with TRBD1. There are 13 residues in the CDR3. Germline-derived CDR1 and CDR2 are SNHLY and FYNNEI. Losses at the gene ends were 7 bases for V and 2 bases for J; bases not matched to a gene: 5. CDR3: CASKVGTAYEQYF. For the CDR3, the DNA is TGTGCCAGCAAGGTCGGGACAGCCTACGAGCAGTACTTC.

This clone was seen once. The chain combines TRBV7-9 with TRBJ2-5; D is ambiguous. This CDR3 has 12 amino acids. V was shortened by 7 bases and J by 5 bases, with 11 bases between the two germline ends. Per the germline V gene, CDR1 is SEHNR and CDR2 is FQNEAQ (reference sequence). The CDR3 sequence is CASTLLRETQYF. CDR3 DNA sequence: TGTGCCAGCACCCTGTTAAGGGAGACCCAGTACTTC.

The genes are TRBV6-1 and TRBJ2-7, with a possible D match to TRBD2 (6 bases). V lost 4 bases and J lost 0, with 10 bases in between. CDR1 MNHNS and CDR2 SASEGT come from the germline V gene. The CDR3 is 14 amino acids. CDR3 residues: CASSAETSSYEQYF. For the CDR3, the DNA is TGTGCCAGCAGTGCGGAGACTAGCTCCTACGAGCAGTACTTC.

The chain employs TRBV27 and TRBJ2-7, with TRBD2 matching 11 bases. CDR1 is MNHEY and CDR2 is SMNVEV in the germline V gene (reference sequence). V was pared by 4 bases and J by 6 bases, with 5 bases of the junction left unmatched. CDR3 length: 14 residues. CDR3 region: CASSYSGRASEQYF. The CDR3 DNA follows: TGTGCCAGCAGTTATAGCGGGAGGGCGAGCGAGCAGTACTTC.

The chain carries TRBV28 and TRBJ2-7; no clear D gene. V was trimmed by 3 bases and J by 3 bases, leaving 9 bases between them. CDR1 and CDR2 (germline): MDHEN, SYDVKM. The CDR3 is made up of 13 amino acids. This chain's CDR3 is CASSFVVGYEQYF. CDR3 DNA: TGTGCCAGCAGTTTTGTAGTAGGCTACGAGCAGTACTTC.

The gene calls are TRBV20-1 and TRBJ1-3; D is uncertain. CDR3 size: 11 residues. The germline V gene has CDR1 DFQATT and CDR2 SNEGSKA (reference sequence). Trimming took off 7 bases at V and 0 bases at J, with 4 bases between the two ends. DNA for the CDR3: TGCAGTGGGCACTCTGGAAACACCATATATTTT. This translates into CSGHSGNTIYF.

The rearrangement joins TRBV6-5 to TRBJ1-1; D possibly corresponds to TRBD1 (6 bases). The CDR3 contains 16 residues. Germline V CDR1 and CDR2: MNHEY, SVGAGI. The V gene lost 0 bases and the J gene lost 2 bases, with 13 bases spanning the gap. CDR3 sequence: CASSYSRGGKNTEAFF. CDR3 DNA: TGTGCCAGCAGTTACTCGAGGGGGGGAAAAAACACTGAAGCTTTCTTT.

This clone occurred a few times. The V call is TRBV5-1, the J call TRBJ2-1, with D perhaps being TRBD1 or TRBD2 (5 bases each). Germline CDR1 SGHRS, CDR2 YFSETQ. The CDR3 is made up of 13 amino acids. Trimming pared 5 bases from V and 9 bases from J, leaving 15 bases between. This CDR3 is CASSVWGSREQFF. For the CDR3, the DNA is TGCGCCAGCAGTGTTTGGGGGTCTCGTGAGCAGTTCTTC.

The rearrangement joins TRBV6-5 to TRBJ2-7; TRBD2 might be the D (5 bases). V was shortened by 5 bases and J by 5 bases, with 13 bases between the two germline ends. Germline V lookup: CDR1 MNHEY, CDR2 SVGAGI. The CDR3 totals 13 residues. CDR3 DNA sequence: TGTGCCAGCAGTCGAGGGTTTTCGGACGAGCAGTACTTC. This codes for CASSRGFSDEQYF.

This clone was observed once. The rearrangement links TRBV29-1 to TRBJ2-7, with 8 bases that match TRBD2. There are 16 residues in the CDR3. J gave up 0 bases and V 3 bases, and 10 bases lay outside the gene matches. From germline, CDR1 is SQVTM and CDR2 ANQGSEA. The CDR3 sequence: CSVEGSGAGGSYEQYF. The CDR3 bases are TGCAGCGTTGAGGGGTCGGGTGCGGGGGGCTCCTACGAGCAGTACTTC.

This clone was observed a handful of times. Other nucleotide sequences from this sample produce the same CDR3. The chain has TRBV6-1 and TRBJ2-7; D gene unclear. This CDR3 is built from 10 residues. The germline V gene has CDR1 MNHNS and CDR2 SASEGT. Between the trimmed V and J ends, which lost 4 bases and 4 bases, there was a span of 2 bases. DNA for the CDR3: TGTGCCAGCAGTGGATACGAGCAGTACTTC. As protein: CASSGYEQYF.

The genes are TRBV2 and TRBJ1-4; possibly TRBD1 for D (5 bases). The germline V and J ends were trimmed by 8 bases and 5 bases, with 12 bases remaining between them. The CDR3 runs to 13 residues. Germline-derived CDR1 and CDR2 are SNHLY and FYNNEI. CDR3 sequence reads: CASQGTGNEKLFF. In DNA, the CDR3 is TGTGCCAGCCAAGGGACGGGGAATGAAAAACTGTTTTTT.

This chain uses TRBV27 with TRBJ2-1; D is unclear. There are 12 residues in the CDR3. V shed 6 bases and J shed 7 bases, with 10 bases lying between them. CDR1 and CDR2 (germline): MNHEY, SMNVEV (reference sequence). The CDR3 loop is CASSPSWNEQFF. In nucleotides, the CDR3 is TGTGCCAGCAGCCCCTCGTGGAATGAGCAGTTCTTC.

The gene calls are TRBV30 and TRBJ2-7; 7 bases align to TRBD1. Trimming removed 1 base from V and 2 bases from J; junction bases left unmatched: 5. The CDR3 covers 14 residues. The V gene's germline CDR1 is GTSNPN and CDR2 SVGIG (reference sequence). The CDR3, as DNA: TGTGCCTGGAGTGATCCGGGGACAGCCTACGAGCAGTACTTC. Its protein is CAWSDPGTAYEQYF.

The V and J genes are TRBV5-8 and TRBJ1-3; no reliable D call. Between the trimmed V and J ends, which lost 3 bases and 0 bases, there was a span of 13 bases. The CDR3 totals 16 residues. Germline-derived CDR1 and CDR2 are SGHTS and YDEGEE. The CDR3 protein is CASSSVNGVSGNTIYF. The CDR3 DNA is TGTGCCAGCAGCTCAGTAAACGGGGTCTCTGGAAACACCATATATTTT.

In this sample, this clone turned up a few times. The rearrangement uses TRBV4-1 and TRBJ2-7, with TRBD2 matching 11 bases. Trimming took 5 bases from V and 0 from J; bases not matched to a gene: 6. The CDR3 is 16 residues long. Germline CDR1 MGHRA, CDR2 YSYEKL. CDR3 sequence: CASSTPLAGGSYEQYF. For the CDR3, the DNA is TGCGCCAGCAGCACGCCCCTAGCGGGGGGCTCCTACGAGCAGTACTTC.